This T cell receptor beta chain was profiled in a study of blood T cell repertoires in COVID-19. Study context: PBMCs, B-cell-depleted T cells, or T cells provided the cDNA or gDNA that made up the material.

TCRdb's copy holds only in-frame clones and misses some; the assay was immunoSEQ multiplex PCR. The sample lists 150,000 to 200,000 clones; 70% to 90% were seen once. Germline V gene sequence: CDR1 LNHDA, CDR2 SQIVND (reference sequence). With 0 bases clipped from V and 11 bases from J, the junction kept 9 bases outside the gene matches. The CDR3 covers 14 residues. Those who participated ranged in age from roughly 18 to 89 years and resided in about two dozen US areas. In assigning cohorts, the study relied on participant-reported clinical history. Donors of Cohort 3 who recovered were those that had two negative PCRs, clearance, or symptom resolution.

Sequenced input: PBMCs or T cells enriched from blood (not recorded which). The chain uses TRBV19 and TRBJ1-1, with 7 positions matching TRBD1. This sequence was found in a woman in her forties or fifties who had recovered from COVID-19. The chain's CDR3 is CASSIETTGMRAFF. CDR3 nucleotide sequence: TGTGCCAGTAGTATAGAGACGACAGGGATGCGGGCTTTCTTT. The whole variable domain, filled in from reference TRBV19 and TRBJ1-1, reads DGGITQSPKYLFRKEGQNVTLSCEQNLNHDAMYWYRQDPGQGLRLIYYSQIVNDFQKGDIAEGYSVSREKKESFPLTVTSAQKNPTAFYLCASSIETTGMRAFFGQGTRLTVV.